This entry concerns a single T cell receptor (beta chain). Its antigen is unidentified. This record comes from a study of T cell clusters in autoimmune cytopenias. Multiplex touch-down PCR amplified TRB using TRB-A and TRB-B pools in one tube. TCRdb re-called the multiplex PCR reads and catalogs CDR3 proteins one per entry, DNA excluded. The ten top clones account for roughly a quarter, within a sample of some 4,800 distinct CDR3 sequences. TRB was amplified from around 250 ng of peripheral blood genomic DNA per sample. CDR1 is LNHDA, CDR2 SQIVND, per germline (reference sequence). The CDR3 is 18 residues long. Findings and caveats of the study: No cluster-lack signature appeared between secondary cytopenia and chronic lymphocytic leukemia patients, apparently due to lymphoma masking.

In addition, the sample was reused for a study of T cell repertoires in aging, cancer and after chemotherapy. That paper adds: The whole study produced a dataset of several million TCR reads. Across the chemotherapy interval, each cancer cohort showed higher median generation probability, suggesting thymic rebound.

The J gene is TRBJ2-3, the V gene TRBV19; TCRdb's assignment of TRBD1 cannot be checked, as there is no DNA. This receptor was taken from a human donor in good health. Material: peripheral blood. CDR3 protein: CASSIGQGGGGSTDTQYF.